One sample yielded the 28 T cell receptor beta chains listed below, sequenced in a study of cytomegalovirus exposure and HLA in healthy donors. 60 Vbeta and 13 Jbeta primers were used in PCR. The table came from immunoSEQ multiplex PCR; TCRdb's copy has only in-frame clones and leaves some out. The repertoire holds over 150,000 clones, with around nine tenths as singletons. Sequences were obtained from PBMCs. The receptors were gathered from a woman in her twenties or thirties in good health and CMV-seronegative.

Only one count was recorded for this clone. The chain has TRBV5-1 and TRBJ2-1, with 8 bases identical to TRBD2. The germline V gene encodes CDR1 SGHRS and CDR2 YFSETQ. With 0 bases clipped from V and 8 bases from J, the junction kept 10 bases outside the gene matches. This CDR3 contains 16 residues. CDR3 amino acids: CASSLDRSSGNYEQFF. For the CDR3, the DNA is TGCGCCAGCAGCTTGGATCGTAGTAGCGGGAACTATGAGCAGTTCTTC.

The chain recombines TRBV18 with TRBJ1-4; TRBD1 matches at 8 bases. The germline V gene has CDR1 KGHSH and CDR2 LQKENI. The CDR3 is 17 amino acids. After removal of 5 bases from V and 1 base from J, the junction contained 9 bases not matched to a gene. The DNA for the CDR3 is TGTGCCAGCTCATCCCTCCAGGGGGCGAAAACTAATGAAAAACTGTTTTTT. Its protein is CASSSLQGAKTNEKLFF.

V and J are TRBV4-3 and TRBJ2-1; 14 nucleotides agree with TRBD2. Germline loops: CDR1 LGHNA, CDR2 YSLEER. The CDR3 length is 19 residues. V lost 1 base and J lost 0; bases outside the gene matches: 5. The CDR3 sequence: CASSQGLAGGLSSYNEQFF. The CDR3 DNA follows: TGCGCCAGCAGCCAAGGACTAGCGGGGGGGCTGAGCTCCTACAATGAGCAGTTCTTC.

This clone came up a few times. This chain connects TRBV23-1 to TRBJ1-1; D unresolved. TRBV23-1 counts as an open reading frame of uncertain function. The CDR3 is 11 amino acids. V gave up 4 bases and J gave up 4 bases, with 4 bases separating them. The CDR3 DNA reads TGCGCCAGCAGTCTCGGCACTGAAGCTTTCTTT. It codes for CASSLGTEAFF.

The V and J genes are TRBV13 and TRBJ1-1, with D unclear. Germline CDR1 reads PRHDT; CDR2 reads FYEKMQ (reference sequence). V lost 7 bases, J lost 5 bases, and 14 bases lay in between. This CDR3 has 13 amino acids. The CDR3 DNA is TGTGCCAGCACCTATACGGGAGGAACTGAAGCTTTCTTT. This gives the protein CASTYTGGTEAFF.

V is TRBV28 and J is TRBJ1-5; tentatively, D is TRBD1 (5 bases). CDR1 MDHEN and CDR2 SYDVKM come from the germline V gene. The CDR3 contains 11 residues. Trimming pared 3 bases from V and 9 bases from J, leaving 6 bases between. The CDR3 is CASSLGLPQHF. CDR3 DNA: TGTGCCAGCAGTTTGGGGCTGCCCCAGCATTTT.

This clone was counted between two and nine times. The chain joins TRBV7-2 to TRBJ2-3; a weak D match, TRBD2 (5 bases). Germline V gives CDR1 SGHTA, CDR2 FQGNSA. V was trimmed by 8 bases and J by 1 base, leaving 16 bases between them. The CDR3 contains 15 residues. The CDR3 nucleotides are TGTGCCAGCGAGGGCAGAAAGACGGGCACAGATACGCAGTATTTT. Its protein product is CASEGRKTGTDTQYF.

The CDR3 is CASSIREARDSPLHF. DNA for the CDR3: TGTGCCAGTAGTATTCGGGAGGCTCGGGATTCACCCCTCCACTTT. The chain uses TRBV19 and TRBJ1-6; D gene unclear. With 3 bases removed from V and 8 bases from J, the gap between germline ends came to 14 bases. The CDR3 is 15 amino acids. CDR1 is LNHDA, CDR2 SQIVND, per germline (reference sequence).

This chain joins TRBV12-2 and TRBJ1-4; TRBD1 is taken as the D call from the table, unchecked against the DNA. TRBV12-2 is reported as a pseudogene. This CDR3 is 17 amino acids long. CDR3 amino acids: CASRFPGTGGRNEKLFF. CDR3 coding DNA: TGTGCAAGTCGCTTCCCCGGGACAGGGGGCCGGAATGAAAAACTGTTTTTT.

The chain joins TRBV19 to TRBJ2-5; D might be TRBD2 (5 bases). The CDR3 consists of 14 residues. CDR1 is LNHDA and CDR2 is SQIVND in the germline V gene (reference sequence). The germline V and J ends were trimmed by 4 bases and 3 bases, with 12 bases remaining between them. CDR3 sequence: CASSSAGREETQYF. As DNA, the CDR3 is TGTGCCAGTAGTAGCGCTGGGCGGGAAGAGACCCAGTACTTC.

The rearrangement uses TRBV2 and TRBJ1-1; no clear D. There are 13 residues in the CDR3. With 4 bases removed from V and 1 base from J, the gap between germline ends came to 7 bases. From germline, CDR1 is SNHLY and CDR2 FYNNEI. The CDR3 coding sequence is TGTGCCAGCAGTGTGTACAAGAACACTGAAGCTTTCTTT. Translating it yields CASSVYKNTEAFF.

The rearrangement links TRBV10-3 to TRBJ2-3, with 13 bases that match TRBD2. Germline CDR1 is ENHRY and CDR2 is SYGVKD. The V segment lost 8 bases and the J segment 4 bases; nucleotides outside the gene matches: 9. The CDR3 runs to 16 residues. CDR3 region: CAIGRLAGGISDTQYF. The CDR3 nucleotides are TGTGCCATCGGACGACTAGCGGGGGGTATATCAGATACGCAGTATTTT.

V is TRBV5-1 and J is TRBJ2-1; maybe TRBD2 (5 bases). V lost 4 bases and J 6 bases, leaving 17 bases between the germline ends. The germline gives CDR1 SGHRS, CDR2 YFSETQ. The CDR3 has 15 amino acids. The CDR3 nucleotides are TGCGCCAGCAGCCCCCGGATCGGGAACGGCAATGAGCAGTTCTTC. It is translated as CASSPRIGNGNEQFF.

The rearrangement links TRBV28 to TRBJ1-1; possibly TRBD1 for D (6 bases). The V end lost 6 bases, the J end lost 0 bases, and 20 bases lay between the germline ends. The CDR3 covers 17 residues. CDR1 is MDHEN, CDR2 SYDVKM, per germline. In DNA, the CDR3 is TGTGCCAGCAGCTTTATGTTCGGGGGGCAGTTGAACACTGAAGCTTTCTTT. Its protein product is CASSFMFGGQLNTEAFF.

This chain connects TRBV15 to TRBJ2-7; TRBD1 agrees at 7 bases. V gave up 1 base and J gave up 1 base; unmatched junction bases: 10. CDR1 is LNHNV and CDR2 is YYDKDF in the germline V gene (reference sequence). The CDR3 length is 17 residues. The CDR3 protein is CATSRGHRGIASYEQYF. The CDR3 nucleotides are TGTGCCACCAGCAGAGGCCACAGGGGAATTGCTTCCTACGAGCAGTACTTC.

The chain joins TRBV11-2 to TRBJ1-2; D ambiguous. This CDR3 has 14 residues. Germline CDR1 SGHAT, CDR2 FQNNGV. The ends were cut back, 2 bases at V and 4 bases at J, with 11 bases in the middle. CDR3 nucleotide sequence: TGTGCCAGCAGCTTAAGTCCAGGCTCCTATGGCTACACCTTC. Encoded protein: CASSLSPGSYGYTF.

This clone has just one count. CDR3 protein: CASSQIQGNEQYF. The CDR3 DNA reads as TGTGCCAGCAGTCAAATACAGGGGAACGAGCAGTACTTC. This chain connects TRBV6-5 to TRBJ2-7, with 7 nucleotides matching TRBD1. Trimming at V came to 5 bases and at J to 5 bases, leaving 6 bases not matched to a gene. CDR3 length: 13 amino acids. The germline V gene encodes CDR1 MNHEY and CDR2 SVGAGI.

The genes are TRBV10-1 and TRBJ2-1; the match to TRBD1 covers 8 bases. Germline values: CDR1 WNHNN, CDR2 SYGVQD (reference sequence). The CDR3 is made up of 13 amino acids. The V segment lost 6 bases and the J segment 10 bases; nucleotides outside the gene matches: 8. The CDR3 reads CASSDRGTGEQFF. The DNA for the CDR3 is TGCGCCAGCAGCGACAGGGGAACGGGGGAGCAGTTCTTC.

This clone was recorded once. The same CDR3 is also encoded by other DNA sequences in this sample. The genes are TRBV18 and TRBJ2-7, with 7 positions matching TRBD2. Unmatched junction bases numbered 6, after V lost 0 bases and J lost 4 bases. Germline V gene sequence: CDR1 KGHSH, CDR2 LQKENI. This CDR3 has 15 residues. CDR3 region: CASSPPGWEGYEQYF. The CDR3 bases are TGTGCCAGCTCACCACCGGGGTGGGAGGGGTACGAGCAGTACTTC.

The count of this clone is one. The chain links TRBV5-6 to TRBJ2-7; TRBD1 aligns across 10 bases. Germline CDR1 SGHDT, CDR2 YYEEEE. The CDR3 contains 16 residues. V lost 4 bases and J lost 0; bases outside the gene matches: 7. The CDR3 DNA follows: TGTGCCAGCAGCGCCACCGGGACAGGGGACTCCTACGAGCAGTACTTC. It is translated as CASSATGTGDSYEQYF.

This chain uses TRBV30 with TRBJ2-7, with TRBD1 as a possible D gene (6 bases). The CDR3 length is 13 residues. V was pared by 4 bases and J by 2 bases, with 12 bases between. Germline CDR1 and CDR2: GTSNPN and SVGIG (reference sequence). Here the CDR3 reads CAWTTQGPYEQYF. CDR3 DNA: TGTGCCTGGACCACACAGGGCCCCTACGAGCAGTACTTC. The whole variable domain, filled in from reference TRBV30 and TRBJ2-7, reads SQTIHQWPATLVQPVGSPLSLECTVEGTSNPNLYWYRQAAGRGLQLLFYSVGIGQISSEVPQNLSASRPQDRQFILSSKKLLLSDSGFYLCAWTTQGPYEQYFGPGTRLTVT.

This clone was observed a single time. The rearrangement uses TRBV4-2 and TRBJ2-1; the match to TRBD2 covers 14 bases. Trimming at V came to 4 bases and at J to 8 bases, leaving 10 bases not matched to a gene. The germline CDR1 and CDR2 sequences are LGHNA and YNFKEQ. The CDR3 sequence is 17 residues long. The CDR3 DNA sequence: TGTGCCAGCAGCCCTGAGGGACTAGCGGGAGTTCTGGATGAGCAGTTCTTC. This sequence encodes CASSPEGLAGVLDEQFF.

The genes are TRBV19 and TRBJ2-5, with 8 positions matching TRBD2. Germline-derived CDR1 and CDR2 are LNHDA and SQIVND (reference sequence). V lost 4 bases to trimming and J lost 1 base; unmatched junction nucleotides: 5. This CDR3 has 15 residues. For the CDR3, the DNA is TGTGCCAGTAGTACGGGACTAGGGACCCAAGAGACCCAGTACTTC. It is translated as CASSTGLGTQETQYF.

The table lists this clone with a few counts. The CDR3 DNA follows: TGTGCCAGCAGTTCGGGACTAGCGGGATACAATGAGCAGTTCTTC. Translating gives CASSSGLAGYNEQFF. The rearrangement uses TRBV7-7 and TRBJ2-1; 13 bases map to TRBD2. Losses at the gene ends were 6 bases for V and 4 bases for J; bases not matched to a gene: 3. This CDR3 region has 15 residues. CDR1 is SSHAT, CDR2 FNYEAQ, per germline (reference sequence).

The chain employs TRBV29-1 and TRBJ2-7; no definite D call. Looked up from germline, CDR1 is SQVTM and CDR2 is ANQGSEA. Between the trimmed V and J ends, which lost 0 bases and 1 base, there was a span of 7 bases. The length of the CDR3 is 13 residues. The CDR3 is CSVEDWASYEQYF. The CDR3 coding sequence is TGCAGCGTTGAAGATTGGGCTTCCTACGAGCAGTACTTC.

The chain recombines TRBV7-8 with TRBJ2-7, with TRBD2 as a possible D gene (6 bases). Trimming took off 5 bases at V and 2 bases at J, with 16 bases between the two ends. The CDR3 is 15 residues long. Looked up from germline, CDR1 is SGHVS and CDR2 is FQNEAQ. In DNA form, the CDR3 reads TGTGCCAGCAGCCCGCCTATAGCGGCGCCCTACGAGCAGTACTTC. Translated, it gives CASSPPIAAPYEQYF.

This chain connects TRBV5-8 to TRBJ2-7; 8 bases fit TRBD2. CDR3 size: 15 residues. V trimming: 2 bases; J trimming: 6 bases; junction bases outside the gene matches: 10. CDR1 SGHTS and CDR2 YDEGEE come from the germline V gene. The CDR3 nucleotides are TGTGCCAGCAGCTTTGAGGGCGGGAGGTCGGCCGAGCAGTACTTC. The encoded protein is CASSFEGGRSAEQYF.

The chain carries TRBV6-1 and TRBJ2-2; D unresolved. Trimming shortened V by 1 base and J by 3 bases, and 6 bases separated the two germline ends. The germline CDR1 and CDR2 sequences are MNHNS and SASEGT. CDR3 size: 14 residues. The CDR3 DNA is TGTGCCAGCAGTGAAGTGGCAGACACCGGGGAGCTGTTTTTT. Protein: CASSEVADTGELFF.